Listed here are 27 T cell receptor beta chains from one sample, sequenced in a study of PD-1 blockade in classical Hodgkin lymphoma. Time point denoted: newly diagnosed, previously untreated cHL patient sample. The repertoire was sequenced with immunoSEQ multiplex PCR; TCRdb's copy has only in-frame clones and lacks some. The sample contains approximately 30,000 clones, approximately 93% of which appear only once. Sequenced sample: peripheral blood mononuclear cells (PBMCs). Every receptor here comes from a human donor with classical Hodgkin lymphoma.

The V gene is TRBV19, the J gene TRBJ2-1; 7 nucleotides line up with TRBD2. The germline CDR1 and CDR2 sequences are LNHDA and SQIVND (reference sequence). The V and J ends lost 5 bases and 5 bases, in that order; junction bases with no gene match: 12. This CDR3 is built from 16 residues. The CDR3: CASSGTIRPSDNEQFF. For the CDR3, the DNA is TGTGCCAGTAGTGGGACTATCAGACCAAGTGACAATGAGCAGTTCTTC. The whole variable domain, remainder taken from reference TRBV19 and TRBJ2-1, is DGGITQSPKYLFRKEGQNVTLSCEQNLNHDAMYWYRQDPGQGLRLIYYSQIVNDFQKGDIAEGYSVSREKKESFPLTVTSAQKNPTAFYLCASSGTIRPSDNEQFFGPGTRLTVL.

This clone was recorded once. This rearrangement joins TRBV6-5 to TRBJ1-5; D remains unclear. CDR1 and CDR2 from the germline V gene are MNHEY and SVGAGI. This CDR3 comprises 13 residues. Deletions cut 6 bases from V and 9 bases from J, with 15 bases between. The CDR3 is CASREAPRRPQHF. The CDR3 nucleotides read TGTGCCAGCAGGGAGGCCCCCCGGAGGCCCCAGCATTTT.

The V and J genes are TRBV5-1 and TRBJ2-7, with D perhaps matching TRBD2 (6 bases). V lost 5 bases, J lost 0 bases, and 12 bases lay in between. Germline V gene lookup returns CDR1 SGHRS and CDR2 YFSETQ. This CDR3 has 14 amino acids. In DNA, the CDR3 is TGCGCCAGCAGAAGGGACTTTAGCTCCTACGAGCAGTACTTC. This codes for CASRRDFSSYEQYF.

In DNA form, the CDR3 reads TGTGCCAGCAGCACGACCGGGGGCGGTTACGAGCAGTACTTC. This codes for CASSTTGGGYEQYF. The chain joins TRBV7-2 to TRBJ2-7; D may be TRBD1 or TRBD2 (6 bases each). V gave up 5 bases and J gave up 4 bases, with 15 bases separating them. CDR1 and CDR2 from the germline V gene are SGHTA and FQGNSA. The CDR3 runs 14 residues.

The rearrangement links TRBV19 to TRBJ2-2; no firm D call. Germline loops: CDR1 LNHDA, CDR2 SQIVND (reference sequence). This CDR3 is 14 amino acids long. Trimming took 2 bases from V and 4 from J, leaving 8 bases between them. CDR3 residues: CASSILEATGELFF. DNA of the CDR3: TGTGCCAGTAGTATACTAGAAGCCACCGGGGAGCTGTTTTTT.

This chain connects TRBV5-1 to TRBJ2-5; D uncertain. Germline lookup yields CDR1 SGHRS and CDR2 YFSETQ. Trimming stripped 6 bases from V and 5 bases from J, with 8 bases between. This CDR3 comprises 11 residues. CDR3 bases: TGCGCCAGCAAGTCTCAGGAGACCCAGTACTTC. It yields the protein CASKSQETQYF. The complete variable domain, with remaining parts taken from reference TRBV5-1 and TRBJ2-5, reads KAGVTQTPRYLIKTRGQQVTLSCSPISGHRSVSWYQQTPGQGLQFLFEYFSETQRNKGNFPGRFSGRQFSNSRSEMNVSTLELGDSALYLCASKSQETQYFGPGTRLLVL.

This chain links TRBV18 with TRBJ2-1, with D tentatively TRBD2 (6 bases). The V gene lost 3 bases and the J gene lost 3 bases, with 18 bases spanning the gap. Germline V CDR1 and CDR2: KGHSH, LQKENI. The CDR3 length is 17 residues. The CDR3 loop is CASSPRAEGVVYNEQFF. The CDR3 bases are TGTGCCAGCTCACCCCGCGCGGAGGGAGTTGTCTACAATGAGCAGTTCTTC.

The V gene is TRBV28, the J gene TRBJ2-7, with 14 bases that match TRBD2. The length of the CDR3 is 14 residues. V lost 8 bases, J lost 4 bases, and 4 bases stayed unmatched. CDR1 MDHEN and CDR2 SYDVKM come from the germline V gene. The CDR3 is CASGTSGSRYEQYF. The CDR3 DNA reads as TGTGCCAGCGGGACTAGCGGGAGTCGGTACGAGCAGTACTTC.

V is TRBV4-1 and J is TRBJ2-7; D is undetermined. CDR3 length: 16 amino acids. Germline assignment: CDR1 MGHRA and CDR2 YSYEKL. The V end lost 0 bases, the J end lost 0 bases, and 12 bases lay between the germline ends. Here the CDR3 reads CASSQDISSSSYEQYF. The CDR3 region has the DNA TGCGCCAGCAGCCAAGACATTTCTTCAAGCTCCTACGAGCAGTACTTC.

The chain couples TRBV6-5 to TRBJ2-1, with D tentatively TRBD2 (6 bases). CDR3 length: 14 residues. Looked up from germline, CDR1 is MNHEY and CDR2 is SVGAGI. Trimming took off 2 bases at V and 8 bases at J, with 13 bases between the two ends. CDR3 DNA sequence: TGTGCCAGCAGTTACGTCTTCGGGGGATATGAGCAGTTCTTC. Translation gives CASSYVFGGYEQFF.

About this clone itself: Distinct nucleotide sequences in the sample also encode this CDR3. The rearrangement links TRBV18 to TRBJ2-5; TRBD1 might be the D (5 bases). The CDR3 totals 13 residues. Trimming took off 1 base at V and 2 bases at J, with 5 bases between the two ends. Germline lookup yields CDR1 KGHSH and CDR2 LQKENI. Here the CDR3 DNA reads TGTGCCAGCTCACCACGACAGCAAGAGACCCAGTACTTC. Its protein is CASSPRQQETQYF.

The chain couples TRBV5-8 to TRBJ1-2, with unresolved D. The V gene lost 4 bases and the J gene lost 5 bases, with 15 bases spanning the gap. Germline CDR1 and CDR2: SGHTS and YDEGEE. CDR3 length: 14 residues. Here the CDR3 reads CASSPPEVGYGYTF. CDR3 DNA sequence: TGTGCCAGCAGCCCACCGGAGGTGGGGTATGGCTACACCTTC.

The J gene is TRBJ2-5, the V gene TRBV5-1, with D unresolved. V lost 6 bases and J 3 bases, leaving 9 bases between the germline ends. The CDR3 runs to 12 residues. Germline V gene lookup returns CDR1 SGHRS and CDR2 YFSETQ. The CDR3 here is CASKVGEETQYF. CDR3 DNA: TGCGCCAGCAAGGTAGGAGAAGAGACCCAGTACTTC.

V gene TRBV10-2 combines with J gene TRBJ2-7, with 7 nucleotides matching TRBD1. Germline V lookup: CDR1 WSHSY, CDR2 SAAADI. Trimming removed 10 bases from V and 4 bases from J; junction bases left unmatched: 13. The CDR3 length is 14 residues. For the CDR3, the DNA is TGCGCCACCACCGCACGAACAGGGGAGTACGAGCAGTACTTC. This gives the protein CATTARTGEYEQYF.

This rearrangement joins TRBV28 to TRBJ1-5; TRBD1 is a possible D gene (5 bases). CDR1 is MDHEN, CDR2 SYDVKM, per germline. The germline V and J ends were trimmed by 6 bases and 7 bases, with 13 bases remaining between them. This CDR3 has 13 amino acids. DNA of the CDR3: TGTGCCAGCAGGACTCAGGGAAGCCAGCCCCAGCATTTT. This gives the protein CASRTQGSQPQHF.

The gene calls are TRBV21-1 and TRBJ2-7; TRBD2 was called by the table and not checked on the DNA. TRBV21-1 is shown as a pseudogene. The CDR3 runs 16 residues. The DNA of the CDR3 is TGTGCCAGCGTCCAAGTATCGGGACTAGCCCCGGGAGAGCAGTACTTC. Amino acid sequence: CASVQVSGLAPGEQYF.

The chain combines TRBV28 with TRBJ2-7; D is uncertain. Between the trimmed V and J ends, which lost 8 bases and 6 bases, there was a span of 17 bases. This CDR3 is 13 amino acids long. Germline CDR1 and CDR2: MDHEN and SYDVKM. The CDR3 nucleotides are TGTGCCAGCTTCCCTCATACGACGGGCGAGCAGTACTTC. This translates into CASFPHTTGEQYF.

This chain links TRBV28 with TRBJ1-1; D is ambiguous. V lost 4 bases and J 3 bases, leaving 9 bases between the germline ends. In germline, CDR1 is MDHEN, CDR2 SYDVKM. This CDR3 contains 13 residues. In DNA form, the CDR3 reads TGTGCCAGCAGTTCGAGAGTGGACACTGAAGCTTTCTTT. Amino acid sequence: CASSSRVDTEAFF. Variable domain in full (rest from reference TRBV28 and TRBJ1-1): DVKVTQSSRYLVKRTGEKVFLECVQDMDHENMFWYRQDPGLGLRLIYFSYDVKMKEKGDIPEGYSVSREKKERFSLILESASTNQTSMYLCASSSRVDTEAFFGQGTRLTVV.

V usage is TRBV5-4 and J usage is TRBJ2-7; D may be TRBD2 (5 bases). Germline assignment: CDR1 SGHNT and CDR2 YYREEE (reference sequence). There are 15 residues in the CDR3. The V and J ends lost 4 bases and 2 bases respectively, with 16 bases between them. CDR3 amino acids: CASSRLGAVPYEQYF. The CDR3 region has the DNA TGTGCCAGCAGCCGTTTAGGAGCGGTTCCCTACGAGCAGTACTTC.

This clone was picked up a small number of times. The rearrangement links TRBV9 to TRBJ2-5; tentative D call: TRBD2 (6 bases). Trimming shortened V by 4 bases and J by 5 bases, and 15 bases separated the two germline ends. The CDR3 loop spans 14 amino acids. Germline V CDR1 and CDR2: SGDLS, YYNGEE. CDR3 sequence reads: CASSPRDFGETQYF. Written as DNA, the CDR3 is TGTGCCAGCAGCCCCCGGGACTTCGGGGAGACCCAGTACTTC.

The chain uses TRBV18 and TRBJ2-2, with 7 nucleotides matching TRBD1. Germline assignment: CDR1 KGHSH and CDR2 LQKENI. Unmatched junction bases numbered 4, after V lost 1 base and J lost 5 bases. CDR3 length equals 15 residues. The CDR3 is CASSPQTGRTGELFF. The CDR3 nucleotides are TGTGCCAGCTCACCACAGACAGGGCGGACCGGGGAGCTGTTTTTT.

This clone has a single count. The chain carries TRBV7-8 and TRBJ1-2; D unclear. The CDR3 spans 14 residues. V lost 5 bases and J lost 8, with 18 bases in between. From germline, CDR1 is SGHVS and CDR2 FQNEAQ. CDR3 sequence reads: CASSPRTQVSGYTF. In nucleotides, the CDR3 is TGTGCCAGCAGCCCGCGGACCCAAGTGAGCGGCTACACCTTC.

The V and J genes are TRBV6-1 and TRBJ2-5, with D perhaps matching TRBD1 (6 bases). Trimming removed 10 bases at V and 5 bases at J, with 17 bases between. The germline CDR1 and CDR2 sequences are MNHNS and SASEGT. CDR3 length: 13 residues. The CDR3 sequence is CATNRDPRETQYF. CDR3 bases: TGTGCCACTAACAGGGACCCCAGGGAGACCCAGTACTTC.

The V and J genes are TRBV29-1 and TRBJ2-3, with D unresolved. V lost 4 bases and J lost 1, with 9 bases in between. Germline V gene lookup returns CDR1 SQVTM and CDR2 ANQGSEA. The CDR3 covers 13 residues. This chain's CDR3 is CSVVAIGTDTQYF. The CDR3 coding sequence is TGCAGCGTTGTCGCAATAGGCACAGATACGCAGTATTTT.

This chain joins TRBV18 and TRBJ2-1; D tentatively fits TRBD1 or TRBD2 (5 bases each). Germline CDR1 KGHSH, CDR2 LQKENI. The CDR3 runs to 15 residues. The germline V and J ends were trimmed by 6 bases and 10 bases, with 22 bases remaining between them. CDR3 bases: TGTGCCAGCTCCCCAACCGGGACCTCACCGAACGAGCAGTTCTTC. Translated, it gives CASSPTGTSPNEQFF.

The genes are TRBV5-1 and TRBJ2-3; tentatively, D is TRBD2 (6 bases). The V end lost 4 bases, the J end lost 1 base, and 16 bases lay between the germline ends. The CDR3 is 16 amino acids. Germline CDR1 is SGHRS and CDR2 is YFSETQ. The DNA of the CDR3 is TGCGCCAGCAGCAAGAGGAGGGCCTTAGGCACAGATACGCAGTATTTT. Its translation: CASSKRRALGTDTQYF.

Only one count was recorded for this clone. V usage is TRBV4-3 and J usage is TRBJ2-5; 10 bases align to TRBD2. Germline values: CDR1 LGHNA, CDR2 YSLEER. The CDR3 is 17 amino acids. The J segment lost 9 bases and the V segment lost 1 base, leaving 14 bases of the junction unmatched. The CDR3 DNA follows: TGCGCCAGCAGCCAAGGGGCCCTAGCGGGAGCTGGGGAGTCCCAGTACTTC. Encoded protein: CASSQGALAGAGESQYF.